This is a list of T cell receptor beta chains from one sample in a study of patients and donors after allogeneic stem cell transplantation. TCRdb redid the calling of the RT-PCR reads with MiXCR, one entry per CDR3 protein. Altogether over 400,000 distinct CDR3 sequences are present, 16% being singletons, with the ten largest covering around 7.9%. Material: blood, either unsorted or a sorted T cell fraction (not recorded which). Receptors were obtained from a human donor who was either an allogeneic HSCT recipient or a stem cell or donor lymphocyte infusion donor (not recorded which). It is not recorded whose cells these are; they may come from a transplant donor. The CDR3 runs from the conserved cysteine through the conserved F or W. Some rows have no size entry. The others give once, few or many, or a class for an expanded clone.

abundance	j_gene	v_gene	CDR3aa
.	TRBJ1-6	TRBV20-1	CSASGTDLYNSPLHF
.	TRBJ2-7	TRBV7-3	CASSLKIGTSPHEQYF
.	TRBJ2-3	TRBV7-3	CASSLDSGTSGRGDTQYF
few	TRBJ1-1	TRBV12-3/TRBV12-4	CASSLSPYRGSNTEAFF
.	TRBJ2-5	TRBV4-1	CASSQGGGQVQETQYF
once	TRBJ1-4	TRBV6-2/TRBV6-3	CASTPGWRSNEKLFF
.	TRBJ1-6	TRBV3-1	CASSQQGLSPLHF
few	TRBJ2-3	TRBV11-1	CASSPSARRSPFTDTQYF
few	TRBJ2-5	TRBV5-4	CASSPNTRTQYF
.	TRBJ1-1	TRBV6-2/TRBV6-3	CASSSDSTNTEAFF
many	TRBJ2-2	TRBV24-1	CATSDGGQITGELFF
many	TRBJ2-7	TRBV10-3	CAISESIKDPESSYEQYF
.	TRBJ2-5	TRBV13	CASSVGGLAGETQYF
many	TRBJ2-7	TRBV5-5	CASSSGNEQYF
many	TRBJ1-6	TRBV12-3/TRBV12-4	CASSLSLGGNSPLHF
many	TRBJ2-4	TRBV4-1	CASSLLGLAGNIQYF
.	TRBJ1-1	TRBV2	CASRTGWNTESFF
.	TRBJ2-5	TRBV5-4	CASSSNTRGKTQYF
.	TRBJ1-5	TRBV5-1	CASTTSLRGGQPQHF
.	TRBJ1-1	TRBV30	CAWSPHWTGNTEAFF
few	TRBJ2-4	TRBV2	CASSDESGRAKNIQYF
few	TRBJ2-3	TRBV20-1	CSAREGGTDTQYF
.	TRBJ1-5	TRBV6-5	CASSYDKTGGRGQPQHF
once	TRBJ1-4	TRBV12-3/TRBV12-4	CASSLGGQKLATNEKLFF
few	TRBJ2-3	TRBV5-5	CASSLQGGAGTDTQYF
many	TRBJ2-7	TRBV5-1	CASSLPPLAGGETYEQYF
few	TRBJ2-4	TRBV2	CASSERGRIAKNIQYF
few	TRBJ2-1	TRBV10-3	CASTAGVKGNEQFF
.	TRBJ1-6	TRBV30	CAWRLHYETPLHF
few	TRBJ2-7	TRBV4-1	CASSQLRDGQTEQYF
.	TRBJ2-3	TRBV7-3	CASSPQGTADTQYF